The subject of this entry is one T cell receptor (beta chain). Only in-frame clones appear in the TCRdb table, and some are missing; sequencing was by immunoSEQ multiplex PCR. The table has about 49,000 clones, about 88% seen once. The trim removed 3 bases at V and 6 bases at J, leaving 5 bases unmatched. This CDR3 comprises 15 residues. The V gene's germline CDR1 is MNHEY and CDR2 SVGEGT. The sample belongs to a study of blood T cell repertoires in COVID-19. The TCR originated in a man in his forties with active COVID-19. Specimen: peripheral blood. The rearrangement joins TRBV6-2 or TRBV6-3 to TRBJ2-3; TRBD2 aligns across 11 bases. Here the CDR3 reads CASSYLAGGRDTQYF. The CDR3 bases are TGTGCCAGCAGTTATCTAGCGGGAGGCAGGGATACGCAGTATTTT.